One and the same sample provided the 4 T cell receptor beta chains below, sequenced in a study of blood T cell repertoires in COVID-19. Generated by immunoSEQ multiplex PCR, the TCRdb table keeps only in-frame clones and is missing some. The table shows around 220,000 clones, with about 85% occurring only once. Sequencing input: PBMCs or T cells enriched from blood (not recorded which). The receptors come from a woman aged 25 to 39 with acute COVID-19.

V gene TRBV27 combines with J gene TRBJ1-2; D unclear. The CDR3 covers 16 residues. Looked up from germline, CDR1 is MNHEY and CDR2 is SMNVEV (reference sequence). V shed 6 bases and J shed 5 bases, with 22 bases lying between them. CDR3 nucleotide sequence: TGTGCCAGCAGCCCAATATCCGTCAGTCGTCTTTATGGCTACACCTTC. This translates into CASSPISVSRLYGYTF.

The chain uses TRBV11-2 and TRBJ2-1, with 8 positions matching TRBD2. The CDR3 sequence is 14 residues long. The J segment lost 7 bases and the V segment lost 4 bases, leaving 6 bases of the junction unmatched. Germline V CDR1 and CDR2: SGHAT, FQNNGV. The CDR3 DNA sequence: TGTGCCAGCAGCTGGGGACTAGGATGGAATGAGCAGTTCTTC. Translated: CASSWGLGWNEQFF.

The V call is TRBV5-1, the J call TRBJ2-3; possibly TRBD1 for D (6 bases). Looked up from germline, CDR1 is SGHRS and CDR2 is YFSETQ. Deletions cut 4 bases from V and 1 base from J, with 10 bases between. This CDR3 has 14 residues. This CDR3 reads CASSLGQRTDTQYF. CDR3 nucleotide sequence: TGCGCCAGCAGCCTTGGACAGCGCACAGATACGCAGTATTTT. Using reference TRBV5-1 and TRBJ2-3 for the parts outside the CDR3, the full variable domain is KAGVTQTPRYLIKTRGQQVTLSCSPISGHRSVSWYQQTPGQGLQFLFEYFSETQRNKGNFPGRFSGRQFSNSRSEMNVSTLELGDSALYLCASSLGQRTDTQYFGPGTRLTVL.

The V call is TRBV20-1, the J call TRBJ1-1; D possibly corresponds to TRBD1 (6 bases). The CDR3 loop spans 16 amino acids. Looked up from germline, CDR1 is DFQATT and CDR2 is SNEGSKA (reference sequence). V lost 3 bases and J lost 0, with 17 bases in between. The CDR3 loop is CSASSGVRGMNTEAFF. The DNA for the CDR3 is TGCAGTGCTAGTTCTGGGGTCAGGGGTATGAACACTGAAGCTTTCTTT.